The entry below gives a single T cell receptor (beta chain) sequence along with its context. Its antigen is currently unknown. TCRdb's table, derived via immunoSEQ multiplex PCR, lists solely in-frame clones and lacks some. The data hold 25,000 to 30,000 clones, with about 89% observed a single time. These data come from a study of T cell responses to AZD1222 COVID-19 vaccine. General study results and limits: Most donors were white British, females outnumbered males, and clonal diversity was possibly underestimated. The span of vaccine-associated CD4 TCRs extended across spike, with dominance at 160-218 and 743-854. Samples come after the peak T cell response, not at day 14.

V dropped 6 bases and J dropped 5 bases, with 11 bases sitting between them. This CDR3 contains 13 residues. In germline, CDR1 is ENHRY, CDR2 SYGVKD. The sequencing used peripheral blood, collected on day 0 of AZD1222 vaccination. J is TRBJ2-1 and V is TRBV10-3; a weak D match, TRBD2 (6 bases). The TCR was taken from an adult in good health. CDR3 sequence reads: CAIRRDGDNEQFF. CDR3 DNA sequence: TGTGCCATCAGGCGGGACGGAGACAATGAGCAGTTCTTC.